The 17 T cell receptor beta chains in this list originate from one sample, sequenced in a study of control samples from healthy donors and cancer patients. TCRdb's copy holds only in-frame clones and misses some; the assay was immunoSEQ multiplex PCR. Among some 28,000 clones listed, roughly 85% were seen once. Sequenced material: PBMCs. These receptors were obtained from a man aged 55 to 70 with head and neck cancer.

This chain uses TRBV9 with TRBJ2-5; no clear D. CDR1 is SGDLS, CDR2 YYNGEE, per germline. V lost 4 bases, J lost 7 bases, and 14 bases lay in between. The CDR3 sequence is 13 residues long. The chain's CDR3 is CASSPPGVVTQYF. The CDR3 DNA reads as TGTGCCAGCAGCCCGCCAGGCGTTGTGACCCAGTACTTC.

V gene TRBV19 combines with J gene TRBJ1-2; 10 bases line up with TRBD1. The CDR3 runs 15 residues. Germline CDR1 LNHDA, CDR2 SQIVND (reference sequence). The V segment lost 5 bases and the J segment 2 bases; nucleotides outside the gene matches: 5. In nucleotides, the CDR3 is TGTGCCAGTAGTGCTTGGACAGGGGGAAACTATGGCTACACCTTC. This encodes CASSAWTGGNYGYTF.

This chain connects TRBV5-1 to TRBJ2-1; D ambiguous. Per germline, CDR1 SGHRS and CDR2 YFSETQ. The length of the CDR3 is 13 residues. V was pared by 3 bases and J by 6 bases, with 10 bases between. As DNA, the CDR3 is TGCGCCAGCAGCTCTGGCCCCGGCAATGAGCAGTTCTTC. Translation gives CASSSGPGNEQFF.

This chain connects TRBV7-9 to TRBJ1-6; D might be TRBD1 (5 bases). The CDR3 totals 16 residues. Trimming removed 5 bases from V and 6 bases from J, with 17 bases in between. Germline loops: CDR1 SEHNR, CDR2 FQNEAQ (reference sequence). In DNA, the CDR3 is TGTGCCAGCAGCCCCTCGGGCCAGAGGGGTAATTCACCCCTCCACTTT. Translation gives CASSPSGQRGNSPLHF.

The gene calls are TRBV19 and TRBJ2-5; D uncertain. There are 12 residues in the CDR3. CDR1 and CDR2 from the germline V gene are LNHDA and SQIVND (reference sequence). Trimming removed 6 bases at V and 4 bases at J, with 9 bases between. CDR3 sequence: CASRQVGETQYF. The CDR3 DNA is TGTGCCAGTAGGCAGGTTGGAGAGACCCAGTACTTC.

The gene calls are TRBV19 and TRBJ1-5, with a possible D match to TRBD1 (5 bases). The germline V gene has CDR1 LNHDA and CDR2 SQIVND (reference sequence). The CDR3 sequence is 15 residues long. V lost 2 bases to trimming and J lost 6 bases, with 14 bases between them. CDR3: CASSILQGSGQPQHF. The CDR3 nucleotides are TGTGCCAGTAGTATACTCCAGGGCTCAGGTCAGCCCCAGCATTTT.

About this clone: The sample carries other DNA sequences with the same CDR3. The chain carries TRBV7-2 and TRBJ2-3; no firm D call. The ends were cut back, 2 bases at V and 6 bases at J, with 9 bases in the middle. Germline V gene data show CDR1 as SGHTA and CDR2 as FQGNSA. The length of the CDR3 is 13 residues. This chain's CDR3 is CASSLSSLDTQYF. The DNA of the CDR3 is TGTGCCAGCAGCTTAAGCTCCCTGGATACGCAGTATTTT.

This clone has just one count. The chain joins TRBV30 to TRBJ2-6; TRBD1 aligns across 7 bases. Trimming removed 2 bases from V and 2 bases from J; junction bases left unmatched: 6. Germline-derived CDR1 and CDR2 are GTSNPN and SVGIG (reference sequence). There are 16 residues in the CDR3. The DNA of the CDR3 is TGTGCCTGGAGTCCCACAGGGGTTACTGGGGCCAACGTCCTGACTTTC. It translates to CAWSPTGVTGANVLTF.

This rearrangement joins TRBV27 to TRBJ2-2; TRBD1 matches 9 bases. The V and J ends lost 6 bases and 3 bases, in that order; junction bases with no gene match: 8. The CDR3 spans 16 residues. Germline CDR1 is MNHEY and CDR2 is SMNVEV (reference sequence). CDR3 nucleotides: TGTGCCAGCAGAAGAACGGGACAGGGTTACACCGGGGAGCTGTTTTTT. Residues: CASRRTGQGYTGELFF.

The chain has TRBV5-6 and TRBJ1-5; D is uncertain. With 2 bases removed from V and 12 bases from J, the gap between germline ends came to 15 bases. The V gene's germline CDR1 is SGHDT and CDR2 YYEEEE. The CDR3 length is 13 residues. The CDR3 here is CASSFNIAISQHF. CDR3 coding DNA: TGTGCCAGCAGCTTCAATATAGCAATCAGCCAGCATTTT.

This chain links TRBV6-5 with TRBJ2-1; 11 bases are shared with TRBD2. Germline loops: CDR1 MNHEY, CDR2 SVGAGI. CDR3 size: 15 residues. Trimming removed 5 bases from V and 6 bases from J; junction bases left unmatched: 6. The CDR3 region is CASSIAGGPGNEQFF. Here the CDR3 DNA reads TGTGCCAGCAGTATAGCGGGAGGGCCAGGCAATGAGCAGTTCTTC.

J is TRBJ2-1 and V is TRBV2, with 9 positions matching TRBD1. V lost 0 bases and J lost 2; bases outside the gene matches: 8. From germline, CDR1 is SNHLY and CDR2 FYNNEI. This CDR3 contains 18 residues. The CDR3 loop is CASSEAAAGTGTYNEQFF. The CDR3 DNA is TGTGCCAGCAGTGAAGCGGCCGCCGGGACAGGGACCTACAATGAGCAGTTCTTC.

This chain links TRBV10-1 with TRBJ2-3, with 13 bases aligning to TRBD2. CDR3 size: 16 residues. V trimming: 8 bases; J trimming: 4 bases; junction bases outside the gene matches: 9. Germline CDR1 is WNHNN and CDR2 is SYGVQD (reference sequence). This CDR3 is CASGTSGTMRADTQYF. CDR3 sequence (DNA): TGCGCCAGCGGGACTAGCGGGACAATGCGGGCAGATACGCAGTATTTT.

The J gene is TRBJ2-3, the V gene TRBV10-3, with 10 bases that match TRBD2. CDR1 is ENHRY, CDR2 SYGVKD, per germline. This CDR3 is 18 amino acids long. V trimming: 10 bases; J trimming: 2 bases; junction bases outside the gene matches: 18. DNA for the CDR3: TGTGCCACCCCAGGGAAACTAGCGGGGCGGAGGCACACAGATACGCAGTATTTT. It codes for CATPGKLAGRRHTDTQYF.

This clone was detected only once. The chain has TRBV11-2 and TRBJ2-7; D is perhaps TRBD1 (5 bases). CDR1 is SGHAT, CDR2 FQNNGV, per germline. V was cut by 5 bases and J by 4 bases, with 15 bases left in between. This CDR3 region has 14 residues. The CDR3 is CASSTDRLSYEQYF. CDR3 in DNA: TGTGCCAGCAGCACCGACAGACTTTCTTACGAGCAGTACTTC.

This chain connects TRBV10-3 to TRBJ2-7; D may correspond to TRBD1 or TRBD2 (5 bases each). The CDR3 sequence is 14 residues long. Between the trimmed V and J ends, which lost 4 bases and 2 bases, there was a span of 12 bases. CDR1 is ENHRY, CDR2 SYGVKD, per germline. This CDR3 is CAISAGTWAYEQYF. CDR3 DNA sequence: TGTGCCATCAGTGCGGGGACCTGGGCCTACGAGCAGTACTTC.

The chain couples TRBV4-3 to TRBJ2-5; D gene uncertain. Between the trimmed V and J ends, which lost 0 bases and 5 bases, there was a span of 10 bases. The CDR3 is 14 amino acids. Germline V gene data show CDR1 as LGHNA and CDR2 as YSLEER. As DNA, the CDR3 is TGCGCCAGCAGCCAAGAGGTCTTTAGTGAGACCCAGTACTTC. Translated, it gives CASSQEVFSETQYF.